In its sample, the clone carrying this T cell receptor (beta chain) was seen many times. Its antigen is not known. This entry is derived from a study of CD8 T cells in ankylosing spondylitis. Study-wide results and caveats: Those disease-linked clones were CD8+; they were also relatively rare in peripheral blood. What appeared characteristic of ankylosing spondylitis blood was a TCR beta motif of eight highly homologous variants.

Libraries for TCR beta were made by quantitative 5'-RACE with molecular barcodes. MiXCR, run by TCRdb on the 5' RACE reads, gives a single entry per CDR3 protein. This sample carries about 440,000 distinct CDR3 sequences, 17% of them seen once, and the ten largest clones take 0.95% to 1.1%. Germline CDR1 SGHRS, CDR2 YFSETQ. This CDR3 is built from 14 residues. V was pared by 2 bases and J by 4 bases, with 10 bases between. The sample was blood, either unsorted or a sorted T cell fraction (not recorded which). The sequence was obtained from a male donor with ankylosing spondylitis. This sequence joins TRBV5-1 and TRBJ2-1; unclear D gene. CDR3 sequence reads: CASSLVPSYNEQFF. In nucleotides, the CDR3 is TGCGCCAGCAGCTTAGTCCCCAGTTACAATGAGCAGTTCTTC.